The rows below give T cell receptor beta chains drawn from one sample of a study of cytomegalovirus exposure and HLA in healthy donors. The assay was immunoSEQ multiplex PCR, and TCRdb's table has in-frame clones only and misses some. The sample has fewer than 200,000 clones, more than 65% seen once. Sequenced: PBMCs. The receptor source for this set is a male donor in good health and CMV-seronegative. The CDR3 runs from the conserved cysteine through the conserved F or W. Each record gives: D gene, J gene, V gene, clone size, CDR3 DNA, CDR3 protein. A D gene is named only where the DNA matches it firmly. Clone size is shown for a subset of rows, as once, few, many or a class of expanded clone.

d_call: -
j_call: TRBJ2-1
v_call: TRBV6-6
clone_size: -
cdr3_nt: TGTGCCAGCAGTTACTCACAGGGCCAGCAGTTCTTC
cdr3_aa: CASSYSQGQQFF

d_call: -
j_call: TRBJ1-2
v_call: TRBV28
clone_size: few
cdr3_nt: TGTGCCAGCAGTTTACCCGGGGTTAGCTATGGCTACACCTTC
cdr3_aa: CASSLPGVSYGYTF

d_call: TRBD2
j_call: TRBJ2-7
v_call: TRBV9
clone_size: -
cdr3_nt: TGTGCCAGCAGCGTAGCCCCGGGGGGGGAATGGGGGACTAGCGGTTCCTACGAGCAGTACTTC
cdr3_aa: CASSVAPGGEWGTSGSYEQYF

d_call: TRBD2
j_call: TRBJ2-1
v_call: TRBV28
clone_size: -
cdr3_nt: TGTGCCAGCAGTTTGACTAGCGGGAGTTGGGAGTATGAGCAGTTCTTC
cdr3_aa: CASSLTSGSWEYEQFF

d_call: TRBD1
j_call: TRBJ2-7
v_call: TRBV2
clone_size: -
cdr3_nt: TGTGCCAGCAGTGATTCGGGACAGGGCTACGAGCAGTACTTC
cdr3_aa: CASSDSGQGYEQYF

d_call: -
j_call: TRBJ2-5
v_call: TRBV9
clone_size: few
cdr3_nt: TGTGCCAGCAGCGAGGTTGCAGGCCGGGGGGAGACCCAGTACTTC
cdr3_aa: CASSEVAGRGETQYF

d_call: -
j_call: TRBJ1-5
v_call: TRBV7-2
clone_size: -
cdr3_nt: TGTGCCAGCAGCTTCGGACAGAAAGGCCAGCCCCAGCATTTT
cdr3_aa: CASSFGQKGQPQHF

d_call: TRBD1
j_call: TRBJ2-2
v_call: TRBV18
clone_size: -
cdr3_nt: TGTGCCAGCTCACAACTCGGACAGGGGGCAATCCTTTCGAACACCGGGGAGCTGTTTTTT
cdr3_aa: CASSQLGQGAILSNTGELFF

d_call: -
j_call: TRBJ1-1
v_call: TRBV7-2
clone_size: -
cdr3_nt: TGTGCCAGCAGCTCGCAGGCACTCGGGAACACTGAAGCTTTCTTT
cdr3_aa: CASSSQALGNTEAFF

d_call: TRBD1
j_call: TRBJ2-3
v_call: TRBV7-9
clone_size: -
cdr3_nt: TGTGCCAGCAGCCCGCCGGGACAGGGCACAGATACGCAGTATTTT
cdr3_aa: CASSPPGQGTDTQYF

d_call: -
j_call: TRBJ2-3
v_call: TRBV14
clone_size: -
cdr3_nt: TGTGCCAGCAGCTTTGGGGGCCGCACAGATACGCAGTATTTT
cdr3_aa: CASSFGGRTDTQYF

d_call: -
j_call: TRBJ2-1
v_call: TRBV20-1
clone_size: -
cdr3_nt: TGCAGTGCAGAGAACCCCGGGGAGCAGTTCTTC
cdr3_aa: CSAENPGEQFF

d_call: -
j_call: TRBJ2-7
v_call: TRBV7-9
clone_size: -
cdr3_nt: TGTTCCAGCAGCTTAGGTCGGGACAAGCCCTACGAGCAGTACTTC
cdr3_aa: CSSSLGRDKPYEQYF

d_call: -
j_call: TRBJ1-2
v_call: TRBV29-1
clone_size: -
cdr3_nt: TGCAGCGTTGACCGGGCCAGGGGCGGCTATGGCTACACCTTC
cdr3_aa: CSVDRARGGYGYTF

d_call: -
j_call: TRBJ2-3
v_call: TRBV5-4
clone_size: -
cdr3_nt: TGTGCCAGCAGCCCACTAAAAATCCCAGATACGCAGTATTTT
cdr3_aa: CASSPLKIPDTQYF

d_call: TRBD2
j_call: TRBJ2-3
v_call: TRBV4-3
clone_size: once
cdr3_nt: TGCGCCAGCAGCCAAGATCTAGTCGGGGGAGGGAGGACTAGCACAGATACGCAGTATTTT
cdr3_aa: CASSQDLVGGGRTSTDTQYF